These T cell receptor beta chains were read from a single sample in a study of T cell responses to AZD1222 COVID-19 vaccine. Measured with immunoSEQ multiplex PCR; TCRdb has only the in-frame clones, and not every one. The sample lists about 87,000 clones; over 75% were seen once. The sequenced sample was peripheral blood, obtained on day 0 of AZD1222 vaccination. These receptors were obtained from an adult in good health. Both conserved end residues are part of each CDR3. D genes are given only for firm matches. Clone size, where shown, is once, few, many, or a class for clones that have expanded.

j_gene: TRBJ1-2; v_gene: TRBV19; d_gene: NA; abundance: NA; CDR3aa: CASKKTGEVYGYTF; CDR3nt: TGTGCCAGTAAGAAAACAGGAGAAGTCTATGGCTACACCTTC
j_gene: TRBJ1-4; v_gene: TRBV7-3; d_gene: TRBD1; abundance: NA; CDR3aa: CASSLRGTGEREKLFF; CDR3nt: TGTGCCAGCAGCTTACGCGGGACAGGGGAACGGGAAAAACTGTTTTTT
j_gene: TRBJ2-5; v_gene: TRBV28; d_gene: TRBD1; abundance: NA; CDR3aa: CASSPKTGLVATQYF; CDR3nt: TGTGCCAGCAGTCCGAAGACAGGGTTAGTAGCGACCCAGTACTTC
j_gene: TRBJ2-3; v_gene: TRBV28; d_gene: TRBD2; abundance: NA; CDR3aa: CASSRVIAGVADTQYF; CDR3nt: TGTGCCAGCAGCCGCGTGATAGCGGGAGTCGCAGATACGCAGTATTTT
j_gene: TRBJ2-1; v_gene: TRBV24-1; d_gene: NA; abundance: once; CDR3aa: CATSDPLNEQFF; CDR3nt: TGTGCCACCAGTGACCCCCTCAATGAGCAGTTCTTC
j_gene: TRBJ2-1; v_gene: TRBV12-5; d_gene: NA; abundance: NA; CDR3aa: CASGLQLNEQFF; CDR3nt: TGTGCTAGTGGTTTGCAGTTAAATGAGCAGTTCTTC
j_gene: TRBJ2-5; v_gene: TRBV3-1/TRBV3-2; d_gene: TRBD2; abundance: NA; CDR3aa: CASSQNRLAGQETQYF; CDR3nt: TGTGCCAGCAGCCAAAACCGACTAGCGGGCCAAGAGACCCAGTACTTC
j_gene: TRBJ1-1; v_gene: TRBV2; d_gene: NA; abundance: NA; CDR3aa: CASSVEGIGTEAFF; CDR3nt: TGTGCCAGCAGTGTTGAGGGGATAGGGACTGAAGCTTTCTTT
j_gene: TRBJ2-7; v_gene: TRBV7-5; d_gene: NA; abundance: once; CDR3aa: CVRSLGLGISEQYF; CDR3nt: TGTGTCAGAAGCCTGGGACTAGGAATCTCCGAGCAGTACTTC
j_gene: TRBJ1-1; v_gene: TRBV10-3; d_gene: NA; abundance: once; CDR3aa: CAIRRGEGTNTEAFF; CDR3nt: TGTGCCATCAGACGAGGGGAAGGGACGAACACTGAAGCTTTCTTT
j_gene: TRBJ2-2; v_gene: TRBV11-2; d_gene: TRBD2; abundance: NA; CDR3aa: CASSLITSGTTGELFF; CDR3nt: TGTGCCAGCAGCTTAATCACTAGCGGAACGACCGGGGAGCTGTTTTTT
j_gene: TRBJ2-5; v_gene: TRBV3-1/TRBV3-2; d_gene: TRBD2; abundance: NA; CDR3aa: CASSQVTGLAGDATQYF; CDR3nt: TGTGCCAGCAGCCAGGTCACGGGACTAGCGGGAGACGCGACCCAGTACTTC
j_gene: TRBJ1-6; v_gene: TRBV6-1; d_gene: TRBD1; abundance: many; CDR3aa: CASSASGTGNPNSPLHF; CDR3nt: TGTGCCAGCAGTGCTTCCGGGACAGGGAACCCCAATTCACCCCTCCACTTT
j_gene: TRBJ2-1; v_gene: TRBV9; d_gene: TRBD2; abundance: NA; CDR3aa: CASSPRTSGSYFDEQFF; CDR3nt: TGTGCCAGCAGCCCAAGGACTAGCGGGAGTTACTTCGATGAGCAGTTCTTC
j_gene: TRBJ2-1; v_gene: TRBV27; d_gene: TRBD2; abundance: NA; CDR3aa: CASNSLPGLAGYNEQFF; CDR3nt: TGTGCCAGCAATTCTCTTCCGGGACTAGCGGGCTACAATGAGCAGTTCTTC
j_gene: TRBJ2-1; v_gene: TRBV6-1; d_gene: TRBD2; abundance: NA; CDR3aa: CASSDPAGGPNEQFF; CDR3nt: TGTGCCAGCAGTGATCCGGCGGGAGGGCCAAATGAGCAGTTCTTC
j_gene: TRBJ2-3; v_gene: TRBV6-2/TRBV6-3; d_gene: TRBD2; abundance: NA; CDR3aa: CASSLPSGLAGTDTQYF; CDR3nt: TGTGCCAGCAGTCTTCCTTCGGGACTAGCGGGCACAGATACGCAGTATTTT